These 25 T cell receptor beta chains were sequenced from one sample in a study of blood T cells in healthy people across ages. A second PCR, run for roughly 7 to 12 cycles, used a sample-barcoded 5' primer plus a J-beta primer mix. Via MiXCR, TCRdb re-called the 5' RACE reads, giving one row per CDR3 protein. The sample lists 600,000 or so distinct CDR3 sequences, around 48% occurring once. The sequenced material came from blood. The receptors stem from an elderly man in good health.

The chain employs TRBV20-1 and TRBJ2-4, with 10 nucleotides matching TRBD2. The J call is doubtful: the DNA matches TRBJ2-7 better. The CDR3 runs 14 residues. Germline assignment: CDR1 DFQATT and CDR2 SNEGSKA (reference sequence). DNA of the CDR3: TGCAGTGCTAGGATGATAGCGGGGGGCTACGAGCAGTACTTC. Translating it yields CSARMIAGGYEQYF.

The V and J genes are TRBV20-1 and TRBJ2-2; 8 bases are shared with TRBD2. Germline CDR1 is DFQATT and CDR2 is SNEGSKA (reference sequence). V lost 6 bases to trimming and J lost 1 base; unmatched junction nucleotides: 4. The CDR3 sequence is 14 residues long. Written as DNA, the CDR3 is TGCAGTGCGACCGCGGGGGGGAACACCGGGGAGCTGTTTTTT. The encoded protein is CSATAGGNTGELFF.

This clonotype appeared a few times. The gene calls are TRBV20-1 and TRBJ2-3, with D perhaps matching TRBD1 (6 bases). CDR1 and CDR2 (germline): DFQATT, SNEGSKA (reference sequence). V lost 5 bases and J 3 bases, leaving 12 bases between the germline ends. This CDR3 has 13 amino acids. CDR3 DNA: TGCAGTGCTCCCCCAGGGGTGACAGATACGCAGTATTTT. Protein product: CSAPPGVTDTQYF.

The genes are TRBV20-1 and TRBJ1-1; D is undetermined. Trimming removed 4 bases at V and 1 base at J, with 4 bases between. CDR3 size: 11 residues. The germline V gene encodes CDR1 DFQATT and CDR2 SNEGSKA (reference sequence). The DNA of the CDR3 is TGCAGTGCTACGCAGAACACTGAAGCTTTCTTT. Protein product: CSATQNTEAFF.

This clonotype has only a few counts. Here the CDR3 DNA reads TGTGCCAGCAGCCAAGGGCGTAGCGGGGGGCCCACAGATACGCAGTATTTT. As protein: CASSQGRSGGPTDTQYF. The V gene is TRBV3-1, the J gene TRBJ2-3; TRBD2 aligns across 10 bases. This CDR3 is 17 amino acids long. Germline V gives CDR1 LGHDT, CDR2 YNNKEL (reference sequence). With V trimmed by 1 base and J by 2 bases, 6 bases remained unmatched.

The rearrangement uses TRBV6-2 or TRBV6-3 and TRBJ2-7; weak D call: TRBD2 (5 bases). Trimming removed 7 bases from V and 4 bases from J, with 14 bases in between. CDR3 length: 13 amino acids. CDR1 MNHEY and CDR2 SVGEGT come from the germline V gene. The CDR3 protein is CASTRTVSYEQYF. CDR3 nucleotides: TGTGCCAGCACGCGGACTGTTTCGTACGAGCAGTACTTC.

CDR3 loop: CASNNRGRTEAFF. The CDR3 bases are TGTGCCAGCAATAACAGGGGAAGGACTGAAGCTTTCTTT. This sequence joins TRBV12-3 or TRBV12-4 and TRBJ1-1; 7 nucleotides line up with TRBD1. CDR3 size: 13 residues. Trimming at V came to 7 bases and at J to 5 bases, leaving 7 bases not matched to a gene.

V usage is TRBV27 and J usage is TRBJ2-1, with 7 bases lining up with TRBD1. J was trimmed by 3 bases and V by 5 bases; bases with no gene match: 19. The CDR3 spans 19 residues. CDR1 and CDR2 (germline): MNHEY, SMNVEV (reference sequence). The CDR3 bases are TGTGCCAGCAGTCAGACTTCGGTGGCTGACAGGGCGCTCTACAATGAGCAGTTCTTC. This sequence encodes CASSQTSVADRALYNEQFF.

This chain links TRBV7-2 with TRBJ2-1; 9 positions match TRBD2. Germline V CDR1 and CDR2: SGHTA, FQGNSA. The V gene end was trimmed by 1 base and the J gene end by 6 bases; junction bases not matched to a gene: 7. This CDR3 is built from 16 residues. The CDR3 nucleotides read TGTGCCAGCAGCTTAGAGGCGGGAGGGCCGTTCAATGAGCAGTTCTTC. Its translation is CASSLEAGGPFNEQFF.

The rearrangement links TRBV5-1 to TRBJ2-3; 7 bases are shared with TRBD1. J was trimmed by 3 bases and V by 1 base; bases with no gene match: 11. The CDR3 is 17 residues long. Germline V gene data show CDR1 as SGHRS and CDR2 as YFSETQ. CDR3 DNA sequence: TGCGCCAGCAGCTTGAAGACAGGGTCGATGAGGACAGATACGCAGTATTTT. Protein product: CASSLKTGSMRTDTQYF.

The CDR3 loop is CAWEWGYEQYF. CDR3 DNA sequence: TGTGCCTGGGAATGGGGGTACGAGCAGTACTTC. The chain has TRBV30 and TRBJ2-5; D could derive from TRBD1 or TRBD2 (5 bases each). The end of the DNA is better explained by TRBJ2-7, so the J call may be wrong. The CDR3 sequence is 11 residues long. Germline loops: CDR1 GTSNPN, CDR2 SVGIG (reference sequence).

This clonotype turned up a few times. The chain employs TRBV20-1 and TRBJ2-7; D is unclear. The CDR3 spans 14 residues. Germline values: CDR1 DFQATT, CDR2 SNEGSKA (reference sequence). V was clipped by 6 bases and J by 0 bases, with 15 bases between them. CDR3 DNA: TGCAGTGCCAGTACGGGTATAGGCTCCTACGAGCAGTACTTC. It codes for CSASTGIGSYEQYF.

Only a few counts were recorded for this clonotype. The chain has TRBV10-3 and TRBJ2-5; weak D call: TRBD2 (7 bases). Deletions cut 11 bases from V and 1 base from J, with 17 bases between. The CDR3 has 14 amino acids. Germline V gene sequence: CDR1 ENHRY, CDR2 SYGVKD. CDR3 amino acids: CAASQGRGQETQYF. The CDR3 DNA follows: TGTGCCGCATCGCAGGGGAGGGGCCAAGAGACCCAGTACTTC.

V gene TRBV20-1 combines with J gene TRBJ2-5; 11 bases match TRBD2. CDR1 and CDR2 (germline): DFQATT, SNEGSKA (reference sequence). Trimming cost V 5 bases and J 1 base; bases outside gene matches: 6. The CDR3 is 15 residues long. The CDR3, as DNA: TGCAGTGCTTTTAGCGGGGGGGCGCCCCAAGAGACCCAGTACTTC. Translated, it gives CSAFSGGAPQETQYF.

J is TRBJ2-1 and V is TRBV12-3 or TRBV12-4; TRBD2 is a possible D gene (6 bases). This CDR3 has 15 amino acids. The V end lost 4 bases, the J end lost 7 bases, and 17 bases lay between the germline ends. Written as DNA, the CDR3 is TGTGCCAGCAGTTCGCGGGAATCGGGTGGGAATGAGCAGTTCTTC. It translates to CASSSRESGGNEQFF.

This clonotype has just a few counts. The chain couples TRBV4-3 to TRBJ2-3, with 7 bases identical to TRBD2. The germline CDR1 and CDR2 sequences are LGHNA and YSLEER. Trimming removed 0 bases from V and 2 bases from J; junction bases left unmatched: 5. The length of the CDR3 is 16 residues. The CDR3 is CASSQDHAGVTDTQYF. The CDR3 DNA follows: TGCGCCAGCAGCCAAGATCATGCGGGAGTCACAGATACGCAGTATTTT.

J is TRBJ2-4 and V is TRBV7-2; the D is unclear. The better agreement between TRBJ2-7 and the DNA end casts doubt on the J call. The CDR3 is 12 amino acids. The germline CDR1 and CDR2 sequences are SGHTA and FQGNSA. The DNA for the CDR3 is TGTGCCAGCAGCTCCACTTACTACGAGCAGTACTTC. Translating gives CASSSTYYEQYF.

This clonotype has only a few counts. The rearrangement joins TRBV7-3 to TRBJ2-3; tentative D call: TRBD2 (5 bases). The CDR3 extends over 13 amino acids. V was trimmed by 4 bases and J by 6 bases, leaving 11 bases between them. Germline CDR1 SGHTA, CDR2 FQGTGA. In DNA form, the CDR3 reads TGTGCCAGCAGCTCACTAGAGCGCGATACGCAGTATTTT. Its protein product is CASSSLERDTQYF.

This rearrangement joins TRBV7-2 to TRBJ1-6; a weak D match, TRBD1 (6 bases). With 10 bases removed from V and 0 bases from J, the gap between germline ends came to 22 bases. Germline CDR1 reads SGHTA; CDR2 reads FQGNSA. This CDR3 region has 18 residues. In nucleotides, the CDR3 is TGTGCCACCCACCGAGCCGTAGGGGGTAGCTCCTATAATTCACCCCTCCACTTT. Its protein product is CATHRAVGGSSYNSPLHF.

The J gene is TRBJ2-1, the V gene TRBV12-3 or TRBV12-4; D not certain. The CDR3 runs 14 residues. Between the trimmed V and J ends, which lost 2 bases and 6 bases, there was a span of 11 bases. CDR3 sequence (DNA): TGTGCCAGCAGTTTAACCGCAGTCGGCAATGAGCAGTTCTTC. Translating it yields CASSLTAVGNEQFF.

This clonotype was observed a handful of times. The chain combines TRBV6-6 with TRBJ2-7; possible D gene TRBD2, 6 bases. CDR1 and CDR2 from the germline V gene are MNHNY and SVGAGI (reference sequence). V lost 3 bases and J 7 bases, leaving 25 bases between the germline ends. This CDR3 has 17 amino acids. The CDR3 DNA reads as TGTGCCAGCAGTTATAGTTCCTGGACTATCACCACAGATGAGCAGTACTTC. Its translation: CASSYSSWTITTDEQYF.

There are a few counts of this clonotype. J is TRBJ2-3 and V is TRBV20-1; TRBD1 matches 7 bases. The CDR3 runs to 18 residues. The V segment lost 2 bases and the J segment 0 bases; nucleotides outside the gene matches: 14. The germline CDR1 and CDR2 sequences are DFQATT and SNEGSKA (reference sequence). In nucleotides, the CDR3 is TGCAGTGCTAGACCTCCAAGACAGGGAACCTCTAGCACAGATACGCAGTATTTT. Residues: CSARPPRQGTSSTDTQYF.

The gene calls are TRBV18 and TRBJ2-5; no clear D gene. The J call could be wrong; TRBJ2-7 is a better fit for the DNA end. The CDR3 sequence is 13 residues long. CDR1 is KGHSH, CDR2 LQKENI, per germline. CDR3 region: CASSPPVSDEQYF. CDR3 nucleotides: TGTGCCAGCTCACCACCGGTGTCGGACGAGCAGTACTTC.

This chain connects TRBV5-1 to TRBJ2-7; D is undetermined. The J call is doubtful: the DNA matches TRBJ2-5 better. The germline V gene encodes CDR1 SGHRS and CDR2 YFSETQ. The CDR3 is 16 residues long. DNA for the CDR3: TGCGCCAGCAGCTTGGCCGGACCCACGACGGTGGAGACCCAGTACTTC. Encoded protein: CASSLAGPTTVETQYF.

V usage is TRBV21-1 and J usage is TRBJ2-4; the table's TRBD1 call for D was not verified on the DNA. The J call is in doubt because the DNA end fits TRBJ2-7 better. TRBV21-1 is designated a pseudogene. This CDR3 has 16 amino acids. The CDR3 DNA reads as TGTGCCAGCAGCAAAAATCTGGACAGGGGAGGCTACGAGCAGTACTTC. Its translation: CASSKNLDRGGYEQYF.